Only a few counts were recorded for the clone carrying this TCR beta chain. What it recognizes is unknown. An end of the junction differs from the germline gene, which may be a read error. Germline CDR1 reads MNHEY; CDR2 reads SVGEGT. The length of the CDR3 is 13 residues. The data were taken from a study of blood T cells in healthy people across ages. Study findings and constraints: Strong correlation existed between TCR beta diversity and naive T cell percentage.

The use of a sample-barcoded 5' primer and a J-beta primer mix characterized a second PCR of roughly 7 to 12 cycles. From the 5' RACE reads, TCRdb called clonotypes with MiXCR, one entry per CDR3 protein. The sample includes over 600,000 distinct CDR3 sequences, 20% to 25% of them seen just once. Sequenced input: blood. The gene calls are TRBV6-2 or TRBV6-3 and TRBJ1-3; D unresolved. The origin of this receptor is a man between 65 and 85 years old in good health. CDR3 DNA: TGTGCCAGCAGTTACGACACTGGATACACCATATATTTT. This codes for CASSYDTGYTIYF.